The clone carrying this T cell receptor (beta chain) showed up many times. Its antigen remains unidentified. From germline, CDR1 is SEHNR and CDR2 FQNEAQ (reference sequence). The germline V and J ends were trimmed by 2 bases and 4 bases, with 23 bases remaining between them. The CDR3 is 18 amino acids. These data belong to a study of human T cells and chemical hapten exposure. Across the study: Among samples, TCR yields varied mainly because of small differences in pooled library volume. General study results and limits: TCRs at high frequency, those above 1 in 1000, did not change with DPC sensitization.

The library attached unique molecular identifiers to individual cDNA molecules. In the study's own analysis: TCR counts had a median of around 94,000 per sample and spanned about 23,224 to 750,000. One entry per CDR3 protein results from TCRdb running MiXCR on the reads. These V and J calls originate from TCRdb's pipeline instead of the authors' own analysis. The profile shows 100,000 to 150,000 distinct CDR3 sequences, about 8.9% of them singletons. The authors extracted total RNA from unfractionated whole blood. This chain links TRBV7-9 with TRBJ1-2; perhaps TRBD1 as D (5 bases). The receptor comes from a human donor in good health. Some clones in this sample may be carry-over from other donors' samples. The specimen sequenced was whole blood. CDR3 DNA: TGTGCCAGCAGCTTAACTGCGGGGCGGGAAACCCGCTTCTATGGCTACACCTTC. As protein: CASSLTAGRETRFYGYTF.